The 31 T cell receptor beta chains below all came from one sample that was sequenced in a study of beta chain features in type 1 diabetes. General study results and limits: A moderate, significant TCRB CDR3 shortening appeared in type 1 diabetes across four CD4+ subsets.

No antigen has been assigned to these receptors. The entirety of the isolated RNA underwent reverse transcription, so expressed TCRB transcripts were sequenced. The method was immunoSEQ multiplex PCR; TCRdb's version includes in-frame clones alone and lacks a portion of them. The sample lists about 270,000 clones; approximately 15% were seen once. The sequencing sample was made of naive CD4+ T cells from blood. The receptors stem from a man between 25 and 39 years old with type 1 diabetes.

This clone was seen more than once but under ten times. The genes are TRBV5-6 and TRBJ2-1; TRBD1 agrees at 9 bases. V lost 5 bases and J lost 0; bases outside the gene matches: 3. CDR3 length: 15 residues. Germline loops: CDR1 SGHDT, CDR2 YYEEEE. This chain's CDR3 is CASRGTGSSYNEQFF. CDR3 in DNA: TGTGCCAGCAGAGGGACAGGGAGCTCCTACAATGAGCAGTTCTTC.

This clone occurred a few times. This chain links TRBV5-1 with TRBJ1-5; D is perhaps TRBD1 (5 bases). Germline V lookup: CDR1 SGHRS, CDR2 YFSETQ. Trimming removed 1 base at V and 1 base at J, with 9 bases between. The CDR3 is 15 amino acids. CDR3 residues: CASSLSAGSNQPQHF. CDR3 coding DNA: TGCGCCAGCAGCTTGAGTGCAGGGAGCAATCAGCCCCAGCATTTT.

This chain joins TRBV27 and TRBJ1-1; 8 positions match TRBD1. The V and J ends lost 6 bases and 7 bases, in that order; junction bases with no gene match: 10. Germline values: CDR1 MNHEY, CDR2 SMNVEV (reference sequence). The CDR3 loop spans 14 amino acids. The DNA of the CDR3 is TGTGCCAGCAGGACCCTGGGACAGGCAATTGAAGCTTTCTTT. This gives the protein CASRTLGQAIEAFF.

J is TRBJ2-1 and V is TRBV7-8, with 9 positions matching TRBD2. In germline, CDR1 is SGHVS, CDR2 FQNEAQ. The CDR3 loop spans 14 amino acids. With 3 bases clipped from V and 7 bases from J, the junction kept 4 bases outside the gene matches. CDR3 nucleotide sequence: TGTGCCAGCAGCTTGCCTAGCGGGATAAATGAGCAGTTCTTC. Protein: CASSLPSGINEQFF.

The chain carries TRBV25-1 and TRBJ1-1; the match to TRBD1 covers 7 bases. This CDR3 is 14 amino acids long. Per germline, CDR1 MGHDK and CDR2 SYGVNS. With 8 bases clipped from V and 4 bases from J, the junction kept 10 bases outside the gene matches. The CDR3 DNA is TGTGCCAGCCGCCGGGACAGTACCGGCACTGAAGCTTTCTTT. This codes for CASRRDSTGTEAFF.

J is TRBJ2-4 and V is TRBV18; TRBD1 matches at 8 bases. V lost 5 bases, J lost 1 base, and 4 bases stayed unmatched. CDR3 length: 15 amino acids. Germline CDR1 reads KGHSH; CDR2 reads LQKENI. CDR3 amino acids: CASSTGTGAKNIQYF. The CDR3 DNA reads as TGTGCCAGCTCAACAGGGACAGGTGCCAAAAACATTCAGTACTTC.

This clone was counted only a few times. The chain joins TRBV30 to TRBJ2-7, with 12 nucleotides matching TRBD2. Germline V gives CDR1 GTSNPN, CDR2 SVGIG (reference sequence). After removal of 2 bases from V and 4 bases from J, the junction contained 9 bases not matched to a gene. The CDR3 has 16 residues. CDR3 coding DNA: TGTGCCTGGAGTATCTCGACTAGCGGGAGATCTTACGAGCAGTACTTC. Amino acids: CAWSISTSGRSYEQYF.

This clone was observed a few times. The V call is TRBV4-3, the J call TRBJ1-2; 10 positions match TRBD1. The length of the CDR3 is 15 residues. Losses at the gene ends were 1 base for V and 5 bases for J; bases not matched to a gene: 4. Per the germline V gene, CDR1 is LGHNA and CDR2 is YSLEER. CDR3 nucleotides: TGCGCCAGCAGCCAAGTAGGGACAGGGGCGTATGGCTACACCTTC. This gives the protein CASSQVGTGAYGYTF.

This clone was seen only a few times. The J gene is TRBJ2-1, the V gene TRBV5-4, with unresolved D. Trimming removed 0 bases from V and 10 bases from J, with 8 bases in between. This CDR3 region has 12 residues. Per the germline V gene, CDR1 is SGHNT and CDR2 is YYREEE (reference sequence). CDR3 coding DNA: TGTGCCAGCAGCTTGGACAGATCCGAGCAGTTCTTC. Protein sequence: CASSLDRSEQFF.

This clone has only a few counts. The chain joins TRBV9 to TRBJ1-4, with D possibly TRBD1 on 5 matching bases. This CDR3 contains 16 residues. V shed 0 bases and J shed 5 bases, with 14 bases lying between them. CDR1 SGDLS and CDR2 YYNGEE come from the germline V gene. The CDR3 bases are TGTGCCAGCAGCGTAGAGACGGGGAGGGGAAATGAAAAACTGTTTTTT. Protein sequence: CASSVETGRGNEKLFF.

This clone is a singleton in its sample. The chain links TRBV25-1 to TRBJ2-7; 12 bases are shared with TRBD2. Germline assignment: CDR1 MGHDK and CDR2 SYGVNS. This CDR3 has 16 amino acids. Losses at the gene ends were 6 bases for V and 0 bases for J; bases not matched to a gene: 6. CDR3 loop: CASSRTSGILSYEQYF. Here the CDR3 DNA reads TGTGCCAGCAGCCGGACTAGCGGGATTCTCTCCTACGAGCAGTACTTC.

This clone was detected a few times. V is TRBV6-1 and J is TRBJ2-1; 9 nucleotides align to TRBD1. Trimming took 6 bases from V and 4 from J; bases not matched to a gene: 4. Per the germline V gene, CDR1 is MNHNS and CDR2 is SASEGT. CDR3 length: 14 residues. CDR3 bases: TGTGCCAGCAGACCGGGACAGGGATACAATGAGCAGTTCTTC. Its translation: CASRPGQGYNEQFF.

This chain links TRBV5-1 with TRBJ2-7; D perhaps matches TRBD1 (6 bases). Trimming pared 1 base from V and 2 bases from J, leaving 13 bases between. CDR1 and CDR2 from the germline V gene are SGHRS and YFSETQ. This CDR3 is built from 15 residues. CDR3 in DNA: TGCGCCAGCAGCTTGCGGACTGGGGGCCCCTACGAGCAGTACTTC. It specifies CASSLRTGGPYEQYF.

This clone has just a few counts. In nucleotides, the CDR3 is TGTGCCAGCAGTACCGACAGGGAAGGAGTCGAGCAGTACTTC. It specifies CASSTDREGVEQYF. The chain combines TRBV6-5 with TRBJ2-7, with 7 bases matching TRBD1. Trimming took 5 bases from V and 6 from J; bases not matched to a gene: 10. The CDR3 is 14 amino acids. Germline lookup yields CDR1 MNHEY and CDR2 SVGAGI.

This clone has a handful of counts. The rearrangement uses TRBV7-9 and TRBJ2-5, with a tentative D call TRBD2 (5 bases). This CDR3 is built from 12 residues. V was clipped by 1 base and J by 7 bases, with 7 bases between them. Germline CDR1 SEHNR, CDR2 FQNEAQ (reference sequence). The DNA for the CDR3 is TGTGCCAGCAGCTTAGTGGAGGTGACCCAGTACTTC. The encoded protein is CASSLVEVTQYF.

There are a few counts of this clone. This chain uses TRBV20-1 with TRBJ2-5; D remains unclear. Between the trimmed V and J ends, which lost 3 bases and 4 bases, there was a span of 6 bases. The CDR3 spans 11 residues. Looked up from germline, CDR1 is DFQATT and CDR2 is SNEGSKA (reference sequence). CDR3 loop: CSASERETQYF. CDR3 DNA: TGCAGTGCTAGTGAGCGAGAGACCCAGTACTTC.

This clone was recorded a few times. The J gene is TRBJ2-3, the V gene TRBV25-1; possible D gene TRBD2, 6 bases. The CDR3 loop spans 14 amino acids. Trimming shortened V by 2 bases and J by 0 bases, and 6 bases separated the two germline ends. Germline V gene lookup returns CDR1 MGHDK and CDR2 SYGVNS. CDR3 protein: CASSESGSTDTQYF. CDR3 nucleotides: TGTGCCAGCAGTGAAAGCGGGAGCACAGATACGCAGTATTTT.

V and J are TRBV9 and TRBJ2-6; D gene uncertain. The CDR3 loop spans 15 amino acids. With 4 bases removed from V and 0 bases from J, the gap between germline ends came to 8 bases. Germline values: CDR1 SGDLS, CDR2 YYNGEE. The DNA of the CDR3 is TGTGCCAGCAGCCTTATCTTCTCTGGGGCCAACGTCCTGACTTTC. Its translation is CASSLIFSGANVLTF.

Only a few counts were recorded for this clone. Here the CDR3 DNA reads TGCGCCAGCACCCAGCGAAGACAAGAGACCCAGTACTTC. Amino acids: CASTQRRQETQYF. The rearrangement joins TRBV4-3 to TRBJ2-5; no clear D gene. This CDR3 contains 13 residues. Germline V gene lookup returns CDR1 LGHNA and CDR2 YSLEER. Trimming removed 7 bases from V and 2 bases from J, with 11 bases in between.

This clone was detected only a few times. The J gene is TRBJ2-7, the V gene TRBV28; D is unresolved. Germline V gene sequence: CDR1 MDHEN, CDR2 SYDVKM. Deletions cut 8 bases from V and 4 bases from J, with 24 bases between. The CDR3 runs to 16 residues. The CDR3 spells CASSSTGVSDPYEQYF. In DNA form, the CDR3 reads TGTGCCAGCTCCTCTACGGGTGTTTCTGATCCATACGAGCAGTACTTC.

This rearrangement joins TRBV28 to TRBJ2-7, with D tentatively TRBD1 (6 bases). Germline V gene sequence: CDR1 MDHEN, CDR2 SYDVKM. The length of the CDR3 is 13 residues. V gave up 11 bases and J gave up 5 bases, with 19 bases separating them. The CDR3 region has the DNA TGTGCCGGATCGACAGGCGTGCACCACGAGCAGTACTTC. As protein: CAGSTGVHHEQYF.

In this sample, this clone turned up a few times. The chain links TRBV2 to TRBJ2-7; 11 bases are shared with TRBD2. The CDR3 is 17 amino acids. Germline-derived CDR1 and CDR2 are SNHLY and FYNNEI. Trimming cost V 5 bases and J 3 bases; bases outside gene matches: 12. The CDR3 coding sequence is TGTGCCAGCAGTCACCGGACTAGCGGGCACCTTAACTACGAGCAGTACTTC. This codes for CASSHRTSGHLNYEQYF.

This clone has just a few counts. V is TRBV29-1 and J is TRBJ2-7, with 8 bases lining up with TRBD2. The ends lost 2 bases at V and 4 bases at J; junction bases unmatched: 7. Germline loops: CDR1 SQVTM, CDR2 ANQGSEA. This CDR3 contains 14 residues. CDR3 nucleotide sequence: TGCAGCGTTGAAAAGCCCGGGAGGGGTTACGAGCAGTACTTC. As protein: CSVEKPGRGYEQYF.

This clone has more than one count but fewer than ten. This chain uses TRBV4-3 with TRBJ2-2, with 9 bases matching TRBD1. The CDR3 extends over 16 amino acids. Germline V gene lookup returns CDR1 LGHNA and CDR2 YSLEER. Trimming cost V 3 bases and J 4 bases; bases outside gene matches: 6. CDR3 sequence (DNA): TGCGCCAGCAGCCACCAAACAGGGGGCGGCACCGGGGAGCTGTTTTTT. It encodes CASSHQTGGGTGELFF.

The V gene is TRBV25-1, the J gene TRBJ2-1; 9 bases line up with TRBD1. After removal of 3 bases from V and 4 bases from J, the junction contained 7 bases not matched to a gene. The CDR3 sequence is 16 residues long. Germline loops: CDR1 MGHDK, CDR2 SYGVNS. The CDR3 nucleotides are TGTGCCAGCAGTGAGTTCGGGACAGGGAGATACAATGAGCAGTTCTTC. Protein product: CASSEFGTGRYNEQFF.

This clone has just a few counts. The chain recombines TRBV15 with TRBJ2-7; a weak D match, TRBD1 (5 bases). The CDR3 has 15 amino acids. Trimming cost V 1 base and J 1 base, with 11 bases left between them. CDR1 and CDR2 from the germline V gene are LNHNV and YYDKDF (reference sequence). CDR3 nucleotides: TGTGCCACCAGCAGAGTGGGGCAGGGATCCTACGAGCAGTACTTC. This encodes CATSRVGQGSYEQYF. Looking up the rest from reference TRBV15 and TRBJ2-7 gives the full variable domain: DAMVIQNPRYQVTQFGKPVTLSCSQTLNHNVMYWYQQKSSQAPKLLFHYYDKDFNNEADTPDNFQSRRPNTSFCFLDIRSPGLGDTAMYLCATSRVGQGSYEQYFGPGTRLTVT.

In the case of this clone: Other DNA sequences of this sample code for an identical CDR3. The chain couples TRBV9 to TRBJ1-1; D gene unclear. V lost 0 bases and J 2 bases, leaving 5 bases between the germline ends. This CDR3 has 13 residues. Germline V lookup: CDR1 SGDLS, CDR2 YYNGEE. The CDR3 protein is CASSVDSNTEAFF. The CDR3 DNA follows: TGTGCCAGCAGCGTAGACAGCAACACTGAAGCTTTCTTT.

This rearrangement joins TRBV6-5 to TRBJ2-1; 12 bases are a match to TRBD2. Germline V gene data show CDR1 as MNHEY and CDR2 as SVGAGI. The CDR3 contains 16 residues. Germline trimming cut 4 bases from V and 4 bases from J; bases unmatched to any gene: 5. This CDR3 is CASSSLAGGLYNEQFF. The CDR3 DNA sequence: TGTGCCAGCAGTTCGCTAGCGGGAGGGTTATACAATGAGCAGTTCTTC.

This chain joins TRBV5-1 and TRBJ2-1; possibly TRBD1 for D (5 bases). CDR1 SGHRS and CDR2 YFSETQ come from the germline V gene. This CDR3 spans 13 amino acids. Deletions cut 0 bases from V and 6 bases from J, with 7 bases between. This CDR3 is CASSLGQINEQFF. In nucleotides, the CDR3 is TGCGCCAGCAGCTTGGGACAGATCAATGAGCAGTTCTTC.

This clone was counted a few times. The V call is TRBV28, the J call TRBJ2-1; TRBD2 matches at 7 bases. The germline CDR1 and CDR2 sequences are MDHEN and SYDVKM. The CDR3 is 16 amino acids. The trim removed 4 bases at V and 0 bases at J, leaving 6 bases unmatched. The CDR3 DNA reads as TGTGCCAGCAGTTCGGCGGGAGAGAGCTCCTACAATGAGCAGTTCTTC. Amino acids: CASSSAGESSYNEQFF.

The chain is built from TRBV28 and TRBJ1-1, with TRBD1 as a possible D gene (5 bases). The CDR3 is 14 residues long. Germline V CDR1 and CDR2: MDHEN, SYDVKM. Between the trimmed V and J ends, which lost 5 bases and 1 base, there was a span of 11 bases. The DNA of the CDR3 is TGTGCCAGCAGTGTGACAGTTTCGAACACTGAAGCTTTCTTT. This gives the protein CASSVTVSNTEAFF. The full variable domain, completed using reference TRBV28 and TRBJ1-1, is DVKVTQSSRYLVKRTGEKVFLECVQDMDHENMFWYRQDPGLGLRLIYFSYDVKMKEKGDIPEGYSVSREKKERFSLILESASTNQTSMYLCASSVTVSNTEAFFGQGTRLTVV.